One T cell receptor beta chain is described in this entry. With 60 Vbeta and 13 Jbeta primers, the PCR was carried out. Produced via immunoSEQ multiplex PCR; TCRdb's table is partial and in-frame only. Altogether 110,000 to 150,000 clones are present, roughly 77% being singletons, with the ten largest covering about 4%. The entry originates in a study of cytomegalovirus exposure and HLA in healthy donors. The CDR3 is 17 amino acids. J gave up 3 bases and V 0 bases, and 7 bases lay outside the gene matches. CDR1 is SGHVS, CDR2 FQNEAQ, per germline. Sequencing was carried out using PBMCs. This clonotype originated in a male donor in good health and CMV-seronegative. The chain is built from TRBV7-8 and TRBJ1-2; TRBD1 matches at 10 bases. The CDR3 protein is CASSLAAGTGEYYGYTF. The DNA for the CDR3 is TGTGCCAGCAGCTTAGCTGCCGGGACAGGGGAATACTATGGCTACACCTTC.